These 5 T cell receptor beta chains share one sample of origin, sequenced in a study of cytomegalovirus exposure and HLA in healthy donors (dated by TCRdb to 2017 to 2019). Libraries were constructed by the immunoSEQ multiplex PCR assay. For the multiplex PCR, a mixture combining 60 forward primers for TCR Vbeta segments and 13 reverse primers for TCR Jbeta segments was used. TCRdb provides this immuneACCESS table in a form limited to in-frame rearrangements. Some clones are lacking; in checked studies, under half of them reflect an unresolved V gene, and why the rest are absent is not known. The sample profile shows about 220,000 clones; 70% to 80% of them were found once. The ten largest make up 1.8% of the sample. Sequencing was performed on PBMCs. These receptors came from a woman aged 25-40 years in good health and CMV-seronegative.

The V call is TRBV18, the J call TRBJ1-1; 7 bases line up with TRBD1. Unmatched junction bases numbered 12, after V lost 8 bases and J lost 0 bases. CDR1 and CDR2 (germline): KGHSH, LQKENI. This CDR3 is 16 amino acids long. This CDR3 reads CASDDGTASMNTEAFF. The CDR3 coding sequence is TGTGCCAGCGATGACGGGACAGCATCAATGAACACTGAAGCTTTCTTT.

The chain combines TRBV12-5 with TRBJ1-1; TRBD1 is a possible D gene (5 bases). V was shortened by 8 bases and J by 0 bases, with 10 bases between the two germline ends. CDR3 length: 13 amino acids. Germline CDR1 is LGHNT and CDR2 is FRNRAP. The CDR3 region is CASTRGMNTEAFF. The CDR3 nucleotides read TGTGCTAGTACCCGGGGGATGAACACTGAAGCTTTCTTT.

The chain couples TRBV2 to TRBJ1-6; the D is unclear. V dropped 4 bases and J dropped 0 bases, with 16 bases sitting between them. Germline V gene lookup returns CDR1 SNHLY and CDR2 FYNNEI. This CDR3 has 18 amino acids. CDR3 loop: CASSGSPGGGSYNSPLHF. The CDR3 coding sequence is TGTGCCAGCAGTGGGTCCCCGGGAGGCGGCTCCTATAATTCACCCCTCCACTTT.

The chain joins TRBV10-2 to TRBJ1-1, with 9 bases that match TRBD1. The CDR3 runs 16 residues. The germline CDR1 and CDR2 sequences are WSHSY and SAAADI. J was trimmed by 4 bases and V by 4 bases; bases with no gene match: 10. The CDR3 DNA sequence: TGCGCCAGCAGTGCACTACAGGGGGCGGAGAGCACTGAAGCTTTCTTT. Protein product: CASSALQGAESTEAFF.

The J gene is TRBJ2-1, the V gene TRBV25-1, with D uncertain. The CDR3 covers 11 residues. Trimming removed 3 bases at V and 7 bases at J, with 4 bases between. Germline CDR1 is MGHDK and CDR2 is SYGVNS. CDR3 nucleotides: TGTGCCAGCAGTGATACAAATGAGCAGTTCTTC. It translates to CASSDTNEQFF.